These 15 T cell receptor beta chains were all obtained from the same sample, sequenced in a study of blood T cell repertoires in COVID-19. Data came from immunoSEQ multiplex PCR; TCRdb stores just in-frame clones and leaves some out. Here the sample spans around 200,000 clones, about 85% being singletons. The sequenced material came from PBMCs or T cells enriched from blood (not recorded which). Receptors originate from a man between 40 and 49 years old who had recovered from COVID-19.

V and J are TRBV30 and TRBJ2-6; possible D gene TRBD1, 5 bases. Germline V gives CDR1 GTSNPN, CDR2 SVGIG (reference sequence). The CDR3 spans 15 residues. Trimming took 0 bases from V and 4 from J, leaving 10 bases between them. CDR3 in amino acids: CAWSVLGPGANVLTF. CDR3 sequence (DNA): TGTGCCTGGAGTGTACTGGGGCCCGGGGCCAACGTCCTGACTTTC.

The genes are TRBV5-1 and TRBJ2-1, with a tentative D call TRBD2 (6 bases). Germline assignment: CDR1 SGHRS and CDR2 YFSETQ. The CDR3 has 16 amino acids. Trimming took off 0 bases at V and 9 bases at J, with 19 bases between the two ends. The CDR3 is CASSLGRRERVGEQFF. The DNA of the CDR3 is TGCGCCAGCAGCTTGGGGAGGCGGGAACGGGTCGGTGAGCAGTTCTTC. The whole variable domain, filled in from reference TRBV5-1 and TRBJ2-1, reads KAGVTQTPRYLIKTRGQQVTLSCSPISGHRSVSWYQQTPGQGLQFLFEYFSETQRNKGNFPGRFSGRQFSNSRSEMNVSTLELGDSALYLCASSLGRRERVGEQFFGPGTRLTVL.

This sequence joins TRBV28 and TRBJ1-1, with a tentative D call TRBD1 (6 bases). Germline assignment: CDR1 MDHEN and CDR2 SYDVKM. The CDR3 consists of 13 residues. Trimming cost V 1 base and J 6 bases, with 9 bases left between them. DNA for the CDR3: TGTGCCAGCAGTTTATTACAGGGTGCTGAAGCTTTCTTT. Translating gives CASSLLQGAEAFF.

This chain uses TRBV5-1 with TRBJ2-3; D remains ambiguous. Germline loops: CDR1 SGHRS, CDR2 YFSETQ. The CDR3 length is 13 residues. V was shortened by 4 bases and J by 5 bases, with 11 bases between the two germline ends. For the CDR3, the DNA is TGCGCCAGCAGCCCCTCCTCCTTAGATACGCAGTATTTT. Translating gives CASSPSSLDTQYF.

This chain uses TRBV5-1 with TRBJ1-2, with 9 bases fitting TRBD1. Trimming removed 5 bases from V and 5 bases from J; junction bases left unmatched: 10. Per germline, CDR1 SGHRS and CDR2 YFSETQ. The CDR3 consists of 15 residues. The CDR3 protein is CASRTSGTGNYGYTF. The DNA of the CDR3 is TGCGCCAGCAGGACGAGTGGGACAGGGAATTATGGCTACACCTTC.

V gene TRBV27 combines with J gene TRBJ2-7, with 9 bases identical to TRBD2. The CDR3 length is 13 residues. Germline V CDR1 and CDR2: MNHEY, SMNVEV (reference sequence). V gave up 8 bases and J gave up 0 bases; unmatched junction bases: 2. The CDR3 loop is CASGTSYSYEQYF. The CDR3 nucleotides read TGTGCCAGCGGGACTAGCTACTCCTACGAGCAGTACTTC.

The chain is built from TRBV5-1 and TRBJ2-1; the match to TRBD2 covers 16 bases. The V gene's germline CDR1 is SGHRS and CDR2 YFSETQ. The CDR3 loop spans 19 amino acids. J was trimmed by 3 bases and V by 2 bases; bases with no gene match: 8. This CDR3 is CASSLTGTSGRGLYNEQFF. The CDR3 bases are TGCGCCAGCAGCTTAACCGGGACTAGCGGGAGGGGGCTCTACAATGAGCAGTTCTTC.

The chain is built from TRBV6-1 and TRBJ1-1; D unresolved. This CDR3 comprises 13 residues. The germline V gene has CDR1 MNHNS and CDR2 SASEGT. Trimming shortened V by 1 base and J by 3 bases, and 6 bases separated the two germline ends. The chain's CDR3 is CASSEVADTEAFF. CDR3 DNA sequence: TGTGCCAGCAGTGAAGTGGCCGACACTGAAGCTTTCTTT.

About this clone itself: Sequence at one end of the junction differs from germline and may be a read error. This sequence joins TRBV2 and TRBJ2-1; TRBD2 matches at 9 bases. The germline CDR1 and CDR2 sequences are SNHLY and FYNNEI. The CDR3 runs 14 residues. Here the CDR3 reads CASWGKRGALLFVF. The CDR3 nucleotides read TGTGCCAGCTGGGGAAAGCGGGGGGCCCTCCTTTTTGTCTTC.

The chain recombines TRBV15 with TRBJ2-1, with unresolved D. Trimming stripped 1 base from V and 4 bases from J, with 5 bases between. The CDR3 is 13 amino acids. From germline, CDR1 is LNHNV and CDR2 YYDKDF (reference sequence). DNA of the CDR3: TGTGCCACCAGCAGAGGAGGTTACAATGAGCAGTTCTTC. Amino acids: CATSRGGYNEQFF.

The rearrangement uses TRBV11-1 and TRBJ1-2, with 9 bases that match TRBD1. CDR1 and CDR2 from the germline V gene are SGHAT and FQDESV (reference sequence). The CDR3 sequence is 14 residues long. J lost 2 bases, V lost 5 bases, and 3 bases had no gene match. For the CDR3, the DNA is TGTGCCAGCAGCCTTGGACAGGGGAACTATGGCTACACCTTC. This encodes CASSLGQGNYGYTF.

The CDR3: CASKEAVRGGPSYEQYF. CDR3 in DNA: TGTGCCAGCAAAGAAGCCGTCCGCGGGGGGCCTTCCTACGAGCAGTACTTC. V is TRBV5-6 and J is TRBJ2-7; 8 bases line up with TRBD2. Unmatched junction bases numbered 15, after V lost 6 bases and J lost 1 base. The CDR3 totals 17 residues. CDR1 and CDR2 from the germline V gene are SGHDT and YYEEEE.

This chain connects TRBV6-1 to TRBJ1-5; D is ambiguous. CDR1 is MNHNS, CDR2 SASEGT, per germline. The CDR3 length is 13 residues. Between the trimmed V and J ends, which lost 3 bases and 3 bases, there was a span of 6 bases. The CDR3 DNA is TGTGCCAGCAGTGACCTTTTCAATCAGCCCCAGCATTTT. Protein: CASSDLFNQPQHF.

The chain employs TRBV7-9 and TRBJ2-3; weak D call: TRBD1 (5 bases). Deletions cut 11 bases from V and 6 bases from J, with 15 bases between. CDR3 length: 12 residues. Per germline, CDR1 SEHNR and CDR2 FQNEAQ (reference sequence). This chain's CDR3 is CALWRTLDTQYF. The CDR3 nucleotides read TGTGCCCTGTGGCGGACATTGGATACGCAGTATTTT.

The CDR3 DNA reads TGTGCCAGTAGTATAATAAGGGGCTCAGGGGTAGAGACCCAGTACTTC. Amino acid sequence: CASSIIRGSGVETQYF. The rearrangement links TRBV19 to TRBJ2-5; perhaps TRBD1 as D (6 bases). V lost 2 bases to trimming and J lost 4 bases, with 17 bases between them. CDR3 size: 16 residues. Germline V CDR1 and CDR2: LNHDA, SQIVND (reference sequence). The variable domain in full, completed from reference TRBV19 and TRBJ2-5, reads DGGITQSPKYLFRKEGQNVTLSCEQNLNHDAMYWYRQDPGQGLRLIYYSQIVNDFQKGDIAEGYSVSREKKESFPLTVTSAQKNPTAFYLCASSIIRGSGVETQYFGPGTRLLVL.